This is a list of T cell receptor beta chains from one sample in a study of radiotherapy plus CTLA-4 blockade in lung cancer. Libraries were prepared by immunoSEQ multiplex PCR; TCRdb keeps only in-frame clonotypes and omits some of them. The sample yields approximately 94,000 clones, around 83% seen once. Sequences were derived from peripheral blood, sampled from a patient treated with radiotherapy plus ipilimumab. Receptors were obtained from a human donor with non-small cell lung cancer that progressed on radiotherapy plus ipilimumab. Both conserved end residues are part of each CDR3. The D gene is left open where the match is weak. The listing skips clone size in some rows; elsewhere it reads once, few, many or a size class.

clone_size j_call d_call v_call cdr3_aa cdr3_nt
. TRBJ1-2 . TRBV30 CAWSVLRGGVSGYTF TGTGCCTGGAGTGTACTCAGAGGGGGAGTGAGTGGCTACACCTTC
. TRBJ1-4 . TRBV6-5 CASRFPQATNEKLFF TGTGCCAGCCGTTTCCCACAGGCAACTAATGAAAAACTGTTTTTT
. TRBJ1-5 . TRBV4-1 CASSQDPRGGQPQHF TGTGCCAGCAGCCAAGATCCCAGGGGCGGTCAGCCCCAGCATTTT
. TRBJ2-1 . TRBV20-1 CSARGVQQFF TGCAGTGCTAGGGGCGTACAGCAGTTCTTC
. TRBJ1-4 TRBD1 TRBV5-6 CASSIKALWTGANEKLFF TGTGCCAGCAGCATAAAGGCCCTATGGACAGGGGCCAATGAAAAACTGTTTTTT
. TRBJ1-4 TRBD1 TRBV19 CASRLTGAPNEKLFF TGTGCCAGTAGACTTACAGGGGCGCCTAATGAAAAACTGTTTTTT
. TRBJ2-5 . TRBV6-6 CASRGGTEETQYF TGTGCCAGCAGAGGGGGGACAGAAGAGACCCAGTACTTC
. TRBJ2-1 . TRBV11-2 CASSPRSDFHNEQFF TGTGCCAGCAGCCCGAGGTCTGATTTCCACAATGAGCAGTTCTTC
. TRBJ2-3 TRBD1 TRBV5-4 CASSFRTGGGTDTQYF TGTGCCAGCAGCTTTAGGACAGGGGGCGGTACAGATACGCAGTATTTT
. TRBJ2-1 . TRBV5-4 CASSFSPADEQFF TGTGCCAGCAGCTTTTCCCCAGCGGATGAGCAGTTCTTC
. TRBJ2-7 . TRBV25-1 CATRGAGSYEQYF TGTGCCACCCGGGGGGCAGGTTCCTACGAGCAGTACTTC
. TRBJ1-4 . TRBV18 CASSFSDATNEKLFF TGTGCCAGCTCGTTCTCAGATGCAACTAATGAAAAACTGTTTTTT
. TRBJ2-2 . TRBV7-9 CASSLVVNTGELFF TGTGCCAGCAGCTTAGTGGTGAACACCGGGGAGCTGTTTTTT
few TRBJ1-3 . TRBV21-1 CASSAHTGCGPGNTIYF TGTGCCAGCAGCGCCCATACAGGGTGCGGCCCTGGAAACACCATATATTTT
once TRBJ2-5 . TRBV7-9 CASSPRVGETQYF TGTGCCAGCAGCCCGAGGGTTGGTGAGACCCAGTACTTC
. TRBJ1-2 TRBD1 TRBV29-1 CSVEGQGKLYGYTF TGCAGCGTTGAAGGACAGGGGAAATTGTATGGCTACACCTTC
. TRBJ1-4 . TRBV6-6 CATYGPPGGEKLFF TGTGCCACCTACGGACCCCCGGGAGGTGAAAAACTGTTTTTT
. TRBJ1-2 TRBD1 TRBV30 CAWSGVKGASGSYTF TGTGCCTGGAGTGGTGTCAAGGGGGCTTCTGGTAGCTACACCTTC
. TRBJ1-5 TRBD1 TRBV5-1 CASSIGQGDQPQHF TGCGCCAGCAGCATTGGACAGGGGGACCAGCCCCAGCATTTT
. TRBJ1-4 . TRBV29-1 CSVGTGTNEKLFF TGCAGCGTTGGGACTGGGACTAATGAAAAACTGTTTTTT
. TRBJ2-2 TRBD2 TRBV4-2 CASSQDPLAGGGNTGELFF TGTGCCAGCAGCCAAGATCCACTAGCGGGAGGGGGGAACACCGGGGAGCTGTTTTTT
. TRBJ2-3 . TRBV9 CASSPNPESTQYF TGTGCCAGCAGCCCTAATCCTGAGTCTACGCAGTATTTT
. TRBJ2-7 . TRBV10-3 CAIETDSYEQYF TGTGCCATCGAAACGGACTCCTACGAGCAGTACTTC
. TRBJ1-5 TRBD1 TRBV29-1 CSVGGQGADQPQHF TGCAGCGTTGGGGGACAGGGGGCTGATCAGCCCCAGCATTTT
. TRBJ2-7 TRBD1 TRBV6-1 CASRPRQGPAGEQYF TGTGCCAGCAGGCCTCGACAGGGGCCGGCAGGGGAGCAGTACTTC
. TRBJ2-5 . TRBV7-3 CASSPTGSSGETQYF TGTGCCAGCAGCCCTACCGGGAGCTCTGGGGAGACCCAGTACTTC
. TRBJ2-5 TRBD2 TRBV7-9 CASSLAAGRYETQYF TGTGCCAGCAGCTTAGCGGCCGGGAGGTACGAGACCCAGTACTTC
. TRBJ2-7 . TRBV7-9 CASSLDQGQQYF TGTGCCAGCAGCTTAGACCAGGGCCAGCAGTACTTC
. TRBJ1-3 . TRBV2 CASGREGLHSGNTIYF TGTGCCAGCGGTCGTGAGGGACTCCACTCTGGAAACACCATATATTTT
few TRBJ2-3 . TRBV15 CATSVYRGGTDTQYF TGTGCCACCAGCGTTTACAGGGGGGGGACAGATACGCAGTATTTT
once TRBJ2-5 TRBD1 TRBV2 CASSRGPETQYF TGTGCCAGCAGTAGGGGGCCGGAGACCCAGTACTTC
few TRBJ1-6 . TRBV5-1 CASSTPGERSPLHF TGCGCCAGCAGCACCCCAGGGGAGAGGTCACCCCTCCACTTT